This T cell receptor (beta chain) was sequenced during a study of cytomegalovirus exposure and HLA in healthy donors. Details on this clone: Its antigen is unknown.

Study-level findings and limits: Later analysis identified 16,000 or so TCR beta sequences associated with HLA alleles, using a false discovery rate threshold of 0.05. The authors judged a highly shared variant cluster likely a sequencing artifact.

The V segment lost 0 bases and the J segment 1 base; nucleotides outside the gene matches: 6. Germline CDR1 and CDR2: KGHSH and LQKENI. The CDR3 has 18 amino acids. PCR involved 60 Vbeta and 13 Jbeta primers. TCRdb's copy holds only in-frame clones and misses some; the assay was immunoSEQ multiplex PCR. The table shows around 190,000 clones, with roughly 77% occurring only once. The TCR originated in a man in his thirties or forties in good health and CMV-seropositive. Source material: PBMCs. The chain uses TRBV18 and TRBJ2-5; 12 nucleotides agree with TRBD2. The CDR3 bases are TGTGCCAGCTCACCACCGCGTGGGACTAGCGGGCCCCAAGAGACCCAGTACTTC. It translates to CASSPPRGTSGPQETQYF.